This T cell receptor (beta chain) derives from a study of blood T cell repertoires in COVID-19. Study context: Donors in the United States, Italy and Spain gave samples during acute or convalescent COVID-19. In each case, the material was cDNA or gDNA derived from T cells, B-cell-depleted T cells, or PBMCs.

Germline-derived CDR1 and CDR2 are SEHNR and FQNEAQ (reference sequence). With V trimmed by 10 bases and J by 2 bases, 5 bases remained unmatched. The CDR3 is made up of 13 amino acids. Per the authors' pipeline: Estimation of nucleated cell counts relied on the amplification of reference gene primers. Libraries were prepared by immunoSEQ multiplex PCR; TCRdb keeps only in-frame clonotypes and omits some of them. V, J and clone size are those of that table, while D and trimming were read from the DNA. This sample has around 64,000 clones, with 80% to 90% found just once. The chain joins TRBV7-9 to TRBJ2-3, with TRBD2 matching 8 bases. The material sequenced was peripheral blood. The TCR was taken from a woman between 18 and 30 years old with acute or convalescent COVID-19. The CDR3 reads CAISGELTDTQYF. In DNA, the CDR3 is TGTGCCATTAGCGGGGAACTCACAGATACGCAGTATTTT.